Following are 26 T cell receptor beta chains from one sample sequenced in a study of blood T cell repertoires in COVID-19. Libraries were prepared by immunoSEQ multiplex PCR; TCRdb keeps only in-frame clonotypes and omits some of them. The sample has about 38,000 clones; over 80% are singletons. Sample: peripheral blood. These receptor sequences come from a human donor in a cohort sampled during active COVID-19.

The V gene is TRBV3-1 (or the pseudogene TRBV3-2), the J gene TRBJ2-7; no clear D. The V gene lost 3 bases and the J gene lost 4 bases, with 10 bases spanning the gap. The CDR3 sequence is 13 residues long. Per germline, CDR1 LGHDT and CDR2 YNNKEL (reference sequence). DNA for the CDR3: TGTGCCAGCAGCCATTTCGGTCTGTACGAGCAGTACTTC. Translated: CASSHFGLYEQYF.

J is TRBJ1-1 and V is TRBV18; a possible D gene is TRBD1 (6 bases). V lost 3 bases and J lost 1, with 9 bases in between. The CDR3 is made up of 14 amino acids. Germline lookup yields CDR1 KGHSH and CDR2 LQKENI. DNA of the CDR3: TGTGCCAGCTCACCCACGACAGGGAACACTGAAGCTTTCTTT. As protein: CASSPTTGNTEAFF.

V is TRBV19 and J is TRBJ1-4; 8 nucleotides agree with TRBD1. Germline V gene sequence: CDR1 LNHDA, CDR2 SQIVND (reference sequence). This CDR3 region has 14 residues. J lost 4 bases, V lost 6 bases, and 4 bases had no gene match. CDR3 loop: CASRQQGVNEKLFF. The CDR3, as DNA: TGTGCCAGTAGACAACAGGGGGTTAATGAAAAACTGTTTTTT.

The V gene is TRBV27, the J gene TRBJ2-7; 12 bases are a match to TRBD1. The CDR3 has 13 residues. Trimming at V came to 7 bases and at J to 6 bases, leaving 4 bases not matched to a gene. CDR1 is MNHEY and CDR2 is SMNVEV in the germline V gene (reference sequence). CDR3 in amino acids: CASMGTGGREQYF. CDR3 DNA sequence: TGTGCCAGCATGGGGACAGGGGGCCGCGAGCAGTACTTC.

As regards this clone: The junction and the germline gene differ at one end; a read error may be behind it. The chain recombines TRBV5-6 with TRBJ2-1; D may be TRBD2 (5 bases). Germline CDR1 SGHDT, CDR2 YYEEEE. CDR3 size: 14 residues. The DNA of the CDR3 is TGTGCCAGCGGCTTGGTTTTCGGAGGAGATGAGCAGTTCTTC. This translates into CASGLVFGGDEQFF.

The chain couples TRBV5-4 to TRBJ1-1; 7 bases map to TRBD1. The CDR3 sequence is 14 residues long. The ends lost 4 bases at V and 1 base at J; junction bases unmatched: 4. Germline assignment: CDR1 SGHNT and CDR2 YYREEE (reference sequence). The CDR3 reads CASSRQGGNTEAFF. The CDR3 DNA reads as TGTGCCAGCAGCAGACAGGGTGGGAACACTGAAGCTTTCTTT. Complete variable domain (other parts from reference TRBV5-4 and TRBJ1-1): ETGVTQSPTHLIKTRGQQVTLRCSSQSGHNTVSWYQQALGQGPQFIFQYYREEENGRGNFPPRFSGLQFPNYSSELNVNALELDDSALYLCASSRQGGNTEAFFGQGTRLTVV.

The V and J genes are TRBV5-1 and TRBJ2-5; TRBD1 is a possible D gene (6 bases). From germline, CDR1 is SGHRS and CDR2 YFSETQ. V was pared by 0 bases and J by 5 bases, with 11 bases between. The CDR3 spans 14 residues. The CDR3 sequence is CASSLGDNRETQYF. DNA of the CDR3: TGCGCCAGCAGCTTGGGGGACAATAGGGAGACCCAGTACTTC.

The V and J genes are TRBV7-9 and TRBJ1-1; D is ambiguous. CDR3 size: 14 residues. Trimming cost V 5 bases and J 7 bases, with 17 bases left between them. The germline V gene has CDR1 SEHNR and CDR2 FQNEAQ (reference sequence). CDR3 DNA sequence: TGTGCCAGCAGCCCCCCGGCCAGGTTAGGTGAAGCTTTCTTT. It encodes CASSPPARLGEAFF.

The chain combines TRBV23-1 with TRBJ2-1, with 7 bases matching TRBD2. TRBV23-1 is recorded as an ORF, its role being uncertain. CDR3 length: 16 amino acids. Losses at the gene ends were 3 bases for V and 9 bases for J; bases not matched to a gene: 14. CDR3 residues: CASSQRELTIRCEQFF. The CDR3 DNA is TGCGCCAGCAGTCAGCGGGAGCTTACAATTCGATGTGAGCAGTTCTTC.

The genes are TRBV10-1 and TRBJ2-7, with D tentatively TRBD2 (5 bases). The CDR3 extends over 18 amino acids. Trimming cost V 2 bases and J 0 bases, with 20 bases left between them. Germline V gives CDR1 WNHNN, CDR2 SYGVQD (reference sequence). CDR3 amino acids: CASSEDPRRSDYSYEQYF. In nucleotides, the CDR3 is TGCGCCAGCAGTGAGGACCCCAGGAGGAGCGACTACTCCTACGAGCAGTACTTC.

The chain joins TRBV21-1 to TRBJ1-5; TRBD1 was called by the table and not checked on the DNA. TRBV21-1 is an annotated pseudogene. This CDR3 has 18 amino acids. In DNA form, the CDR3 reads TGTGCCAGCAGCAAAGCCGGACAGGGGATGTTTAGCAATCAGCCCCAGCATTTT. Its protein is CASSKAGQGMFSNQPQHF.

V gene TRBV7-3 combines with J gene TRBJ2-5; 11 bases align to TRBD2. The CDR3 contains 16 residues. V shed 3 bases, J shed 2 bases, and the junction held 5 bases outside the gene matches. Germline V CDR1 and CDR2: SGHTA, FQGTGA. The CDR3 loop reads CASSFSGTSGQETQYF. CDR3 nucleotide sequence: TGTGCCAGCAGCTTCTCCGGGACTAGCGGACAAGAGACCCAGTACTTC. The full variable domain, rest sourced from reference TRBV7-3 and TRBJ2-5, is GAGVSQTPSNKVTEKGKYVELRCDPISGHTALYWYRQSLGQGPEFLIYFQGTGAADDSGLPNDRFFAVRPEGSVSTLKIQRTERGDSAVYLCASSFSGTSGQETQYFGPGTRLLVL.

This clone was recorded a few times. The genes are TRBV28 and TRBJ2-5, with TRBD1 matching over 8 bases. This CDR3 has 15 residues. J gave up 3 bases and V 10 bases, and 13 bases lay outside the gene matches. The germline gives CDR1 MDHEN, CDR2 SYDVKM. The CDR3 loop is CATHPVGTGKETQYF. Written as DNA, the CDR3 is TGTGCCACCCACCCCGTGGGGACAGGAAAAGAGACCCAGTACTTC.

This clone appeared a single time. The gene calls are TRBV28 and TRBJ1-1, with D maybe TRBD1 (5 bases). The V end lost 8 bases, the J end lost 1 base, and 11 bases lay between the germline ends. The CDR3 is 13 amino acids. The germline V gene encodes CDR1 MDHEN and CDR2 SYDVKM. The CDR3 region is CASPDRQNTEAFF. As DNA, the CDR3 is TGTGCCAGCCCCGACAGACAGAACACTGAAGCTTTCTTT.

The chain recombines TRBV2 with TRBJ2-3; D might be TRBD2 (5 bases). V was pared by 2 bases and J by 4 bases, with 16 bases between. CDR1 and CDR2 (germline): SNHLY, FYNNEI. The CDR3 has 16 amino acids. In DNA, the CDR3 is TGTGCCAGCAGTGAATTGGACTTAAAGCTCCCAGATACGCAGTATTTT. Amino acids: CASSELDLKLPDTQYF.

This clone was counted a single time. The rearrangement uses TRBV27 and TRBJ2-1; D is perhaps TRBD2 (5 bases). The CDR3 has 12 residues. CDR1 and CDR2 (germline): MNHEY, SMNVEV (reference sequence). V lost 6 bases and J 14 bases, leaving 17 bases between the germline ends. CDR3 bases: TGTGCCAGCAGCCCGTCGCGGGCAGCGAAGTTCTTC. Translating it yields CASSPSRAAKFF.

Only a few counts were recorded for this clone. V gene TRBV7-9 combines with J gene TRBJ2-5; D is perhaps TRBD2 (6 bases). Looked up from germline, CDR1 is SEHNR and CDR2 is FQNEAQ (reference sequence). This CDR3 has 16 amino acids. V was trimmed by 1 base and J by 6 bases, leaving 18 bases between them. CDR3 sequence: CASSLDGSRRMKTQYF. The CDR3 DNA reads TGTGCCAGCAGCTTAGACGGGAGCCGCCGGATGAAGACCCAGTACTTC.

This chain's CDR3 is CASSLASGSYGTQYF. Written as DNA, the CDR3 is TGTGCCAGCAGTTTGGCTAGCGGGAGTTATGGGACCCAGTACTTC. The chain combines TRBV28 with TRBJ2-5; 10 bases fit TRBD2. V shed 3 bases, J shed 7 bases, and the junction held 8 bases outside the gene matches. Germline V gene sequence: CDR1 MDHEN, CDR2 SYDVKM. The CDR3 length is 15 residues.

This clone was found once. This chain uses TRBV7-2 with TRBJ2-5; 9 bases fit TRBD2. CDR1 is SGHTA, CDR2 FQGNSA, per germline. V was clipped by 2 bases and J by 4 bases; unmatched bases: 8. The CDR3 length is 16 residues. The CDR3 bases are TGTGCCAGCAGCTTATGGGGGCGGGAGGGCCTAGAGACCCAGTACTTC. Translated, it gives CASSLWGREGLETQYF.

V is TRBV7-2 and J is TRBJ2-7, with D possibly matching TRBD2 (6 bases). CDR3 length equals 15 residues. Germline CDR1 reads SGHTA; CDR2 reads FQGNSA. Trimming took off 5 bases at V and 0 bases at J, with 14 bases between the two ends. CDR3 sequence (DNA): TGTGCCAGCAGCCAGAGCGGCGGGAACTCCTACGAGCAGTACTTC. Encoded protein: CASSQSGGNSYEQYF.

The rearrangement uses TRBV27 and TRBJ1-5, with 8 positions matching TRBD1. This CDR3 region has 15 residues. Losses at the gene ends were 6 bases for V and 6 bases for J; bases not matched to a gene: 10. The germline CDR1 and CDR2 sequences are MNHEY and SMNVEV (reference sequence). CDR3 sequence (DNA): TGTGCCAGCAGCCACGGGCAGGGGGCGGGTCAGCCCCAGCATTTT. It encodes CASSHGQGAGQPQHF.

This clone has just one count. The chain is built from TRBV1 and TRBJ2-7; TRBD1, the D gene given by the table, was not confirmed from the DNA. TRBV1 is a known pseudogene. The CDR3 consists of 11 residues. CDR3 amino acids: CTSSPNYEQYF. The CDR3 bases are TGCACCAGCAGCCCCAACTACGAGCAGTACTTC.

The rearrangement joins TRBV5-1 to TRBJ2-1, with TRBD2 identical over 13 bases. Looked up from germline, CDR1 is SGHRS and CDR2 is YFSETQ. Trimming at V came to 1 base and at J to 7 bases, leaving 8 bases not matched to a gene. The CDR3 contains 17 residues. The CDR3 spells CASSLSGLAGFVNEQFF. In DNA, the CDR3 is TGCGCCAGCAGCTTGTCGGGACTAGCGGGATTTGTTAATGAGCAGTTCTTC.

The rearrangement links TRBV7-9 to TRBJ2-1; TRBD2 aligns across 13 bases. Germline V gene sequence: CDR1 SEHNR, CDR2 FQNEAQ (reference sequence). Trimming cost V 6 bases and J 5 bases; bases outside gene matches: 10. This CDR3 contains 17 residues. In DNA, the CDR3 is TGTGCCAGCAGAGGGGGACTAGCGGGACTTTATAACAATGAGCAGTTCTTC. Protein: CASRGGLAGLYNNEQFF.

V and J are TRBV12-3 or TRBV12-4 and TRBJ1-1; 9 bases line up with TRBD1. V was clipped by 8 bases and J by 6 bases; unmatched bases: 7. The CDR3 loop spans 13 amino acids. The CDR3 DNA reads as TGTGCCAGCGGAGGGACAGGGAAGGCTGAAGCTTTCTTT. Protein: CASGGTGKAEAFF.

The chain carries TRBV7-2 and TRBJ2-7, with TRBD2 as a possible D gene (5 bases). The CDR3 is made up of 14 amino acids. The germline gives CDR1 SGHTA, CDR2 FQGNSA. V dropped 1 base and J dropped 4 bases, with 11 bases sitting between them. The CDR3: CASSLGLGGYEQYF. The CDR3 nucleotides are TGTGCCAGCAGCTTAGGGCTTGGCGGGTACGAGCAGTACTTC.